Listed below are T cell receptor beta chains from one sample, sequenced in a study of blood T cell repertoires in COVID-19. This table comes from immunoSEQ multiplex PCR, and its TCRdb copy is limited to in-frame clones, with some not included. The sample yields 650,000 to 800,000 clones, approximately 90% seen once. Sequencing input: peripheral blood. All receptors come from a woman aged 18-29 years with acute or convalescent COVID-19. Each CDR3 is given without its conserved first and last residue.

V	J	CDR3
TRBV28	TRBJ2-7	ASSLPLIDRGAYEQY
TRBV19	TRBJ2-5	ASSIDQGTPRRETQY
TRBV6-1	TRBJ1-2	ASSEWAVANYGYT
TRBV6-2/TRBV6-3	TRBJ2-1	ASSYEAVWNEQF
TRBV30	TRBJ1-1	AWTGQKNTEAF
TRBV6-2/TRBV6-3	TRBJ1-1	ASSSDRVMKTEAF
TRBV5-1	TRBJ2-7	ASSWTGVQYEQY
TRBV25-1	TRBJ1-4	ASSPDRGHVKLF
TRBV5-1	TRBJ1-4	ASSVAGEKLF
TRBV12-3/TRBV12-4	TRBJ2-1	ASSTPRNEQF
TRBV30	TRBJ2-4	AWSGVNLYKNIQY
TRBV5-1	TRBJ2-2	ASQRHTGELF
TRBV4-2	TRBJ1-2	ASSQEASQGLGGYT
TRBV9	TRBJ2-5	ASSVRGTSPQETQY
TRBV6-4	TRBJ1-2	ASSDSEGQGAFYT
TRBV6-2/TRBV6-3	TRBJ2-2	ASSLRTSGGATRELF
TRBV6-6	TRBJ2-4	ASPLEGFPKNIQY
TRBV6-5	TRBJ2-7	ATGQGAEQY
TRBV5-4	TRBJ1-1	ASSFVGGGTEAF
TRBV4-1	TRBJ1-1	ASSQVWQEGTEAF
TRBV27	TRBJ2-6	ASSSWTGSLGLEKNVLT
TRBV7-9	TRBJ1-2	ASSVSLVVDRDNYGYT